This T cell receptor (beta chain) was recorded in a study of cytomegalovirus exposure and HLA in healthy donors (dated by TCRdb to 2015 to 2018). Context from the whole study: According to an earlier analysis of 450 to 650 of the donors, 150 million to 200 million T cells yielded 117 million unique TCR beta sequences and around 300 Gb of sequence data. Among some 410 genotyped donors of the cohort, an average of around 240,000 unique TCR beta nucleotide sequences was sequenced per donor, of which 15% to 20% were non-productive. Among the roughly 410 genotyped donors, approximately 77% belonged to the genetic ancestry cluster associated with self-reported Caucasian donors. An early release covering 500 to 750 HLA-typed donors comprised approximately 290 gigabases of sequencing data and tens of millions of unique TCR sequences. About five DR-DQ haplotypes were treated as single units for association and clustering because of strong linkage in the cohort. The study used immunosequencing to profile the T cell repertoires of more than 650 subjects and linked those repertoires to cytomegalovirus serostatus. Typing coverage differed by locus: A, B, C, DRB1 and DQB1 were typed in about 629-640 donors, DQA1 in about 500, DPA1 in 606, and DPB1 in 400 to 490. Alongside the repertoire data, information on donor age, sex, ethnicity and CMV serostatus was compiled. Genome-wide SNP genotypes for about three fifths of the roughly 700 donors were used in a later genetic analysis, which treated that subset as a discovery cohort. The aim of the study was to test whether cataloging public T cell receptors could identify signatures of past pathogen exposure. Every discovery cohort repertoire had been produced on one sequencing platform. HLA typing included class I and class II loci at four-digit resolution. A later analysis re-examined previously published TCR beta repertoires from just over 650 donors and added high-resolution HLA genotyping to investigate patterns of TCR occurrence. An earlier analysis of several hundred of the donors applied high-throughput TCR beta sequencing to assess whether each TCR beta V gene segment acted as functional or pseudogenic. To predict cytomegalovirus infection status, the study brought together high-throughput TCR immunosequencing, statistical association of individual TCRs with disease status, and machine learning. The later analysis used no new phenotypic data to find candidate immune exposures, relying instead on TCR beta sequences and their occurrence across donors. Besides the first cohort of 666 subjects, a separate validation cohort made up of roughly 130 different subjects was used.

This clone was counted between two and nine times. Its target antigen remains unknown. Per-nucleotide qualities are absent, and no much larger clonotype sits a single base away. Libraries were built with the immunoSEQ multiplex PCR assay. For the multiplex PCR, a mixture combining 60 forward primers for TCR Vbeta segments and 13 reverse primers for TCR Jbeta segments was used. The CDR3 region of rearranged TCR beta genes was amplified from genomic DNA with a multiplex PCR assay. Amplified TCR beta libraries were sequenced as 87-base-pair reads on the Illumina HiSeq System. The study's own analysis went as follows. A later analysis counted some 74 million unique TCR beta chains across the 550 to 750 repertoires, and some 11 million of these chains were shared by at least two donors. A nearest-neighbor algorithm error-corrected the raw reads and collapsed the reads into unique sequences, merging closely related sequences to remove PCR and sequencing errors. Alignment of CDR3 sequences to IMGT reference sequences was used to assign V, D and J gene segments. Each retained sequence needed at least a six-nucleotide match to both a V gene segment and a J gene segment. Rearrangements were called productive when the CDR3 lacked stop codons and stayed in frame with V and J; all others were non-productive. CDR3 was defined according to IMGT convention as the region running from the second conserved V-encoded cysteine to the conserved J-encoded phenylalanine. Sequences without an unambiguous match to a single V gene segment were excluded from the earlier analysis of about 630 of the donors. In an earlier analysis of almost 600 of the donors, a V segment was called functional when productive rearrangements were above 56.7%, and segregating when the standard deviation between donors exceeded 5%. A statistical classification framework was built to diagnose cytomegalovirus status from the catalog of TCR beta chain sequences. In a later analysis, V and J genes were assigned by comparing TCR nucleotide sequences against IMGT/GENE-DB human TR gene sequences. Using the TCRdist pipeline, a later analysis assigned CDR3 sequences along with most-parsimonious VDJ recombination scenarios. In a later analysis, each TCR beta chain was defined by its CDR3 amino acid sequence together with its V-gene family, and reads without a unique V-gene family were excluded. In a later analysis, fewer than 650 highly shared, low-generation-probability nucleotide sequences were removed to address suspected cross-contamination and a sequencing artifact. In a later analysis, a clonal expansion index for each public chain was calculated from normalized within-repertoire ranks of inferred template counts. A later analysis computed generation probabilities with a VDJ recombination model fitted to out-of-frame rearrangements, and checked the results against IGoR. In a later analysis, hypergeometric tests were used to score TCR-TCR, TCR-HLA and TCR-CMV co-occurrence, with a repertoire-size bias correction applied to TCR pairs. To estimate false discovery rates, a later analysis permuted the HLA or CMV assignments 20 times. In a later analysis, co-occurring TCRs were grouped using DBSCAN, and TCRdist sequence similarity was added for clustering within HLA-allele-positive subsets. For co-occurrence clustering, repertoires with fewer than 30,000 or more than 120,000 public chains were excluded, along with a handful of repertoires with anomalous nucleotide sharing. The source is immuneACCESS, and TCRdb retained only in-frame sequences with V and J called. Part of the clones is not carried over; for the studies checked, unresolved V genes explain less than half of this, and the remainder is unexplained. That table furnishes V, J and clone size, whereas the DNA furnished D and trimming. The sample table records about 130,000 clones; around two thirds of these occur just once. In total, the top ten clones hold approximately 2.6% of the sample.

The cohort was made up of hundreds of healthy bone marrow donors. At the time of sampling, all cohort members were nominally healthy, though unrecorded immune exposures were likely present. Of the 700 or so cohort members, about 280 had positive CMV serostatus and approximately 360 had negative CMV serostatus, and CMV serostatus was not recorded for the donor. A peripheral blood sample was collected from each donor, and TCR beta sequencing was performed on peripheral blood mononuclear cells. Genomic DNA was extracted from the blood cell samples with the Qiagen DNeasy Blood Extraction Kit. CDR1 is given as MGHRA and CDR2 as YSYEKL, both from the germline V gene. V loses 0 bases, J loses 5 bases, and the germline ends lie 13 bases apart. The CDR3 numbers 15 residues from cysteine through phenylalanine. The sequence is cut down to CDR3 DNA, 45 bases in frame from base 1. The investigation overall reported the following: A cluster of highly shared sequence variants was judged likely to represent a technical artifact of the sequencing pipeline. In this cohort, only TCR beta chains were sequenced, and detectable features were limited by the absence of alpha or paired-chain data. Over 15 rarely observed V segments, including chromosome 9 orphons, were excluded from the earlier analysis of several hundred of the donors because counts were too low. According to a later analysis, most CMV-associated TCR beta chains appeared to be HLA-restricted, and the HLA associations seemed to be driven largely by CMV exposure. It was suggested by the authors that the approach could potentially be generalized to other disease states and immunological phenotypes. A further reported finding was that TCR beta sequences accurately predicted the HLA-A and HLA-B alleles for most subjects in the first cohort. Correlated functional status among segregating V segments might reflect linkage disequilibrium, but an unknown experimental factor could not be ruled out. Cytomegalovirus status was reported to be diagnosed by the classifier with high specificity and sensitivity in both the original and validation cohorts. CMV serostatus was the only immune exposure information available for the cohort. A total of roughly 160 TCR beta chains were listed by the study as associated with cytomegalovirus. Some IMGT-functional V segments, including TRBV6-2 and TRBV6-3, could not be told apart with the 87-base-pair reads, so those segments were excluded. Compared with equally common non-associated chains, HLA-associated TCR beta chains in a later analysis were more clonally expanded and had lower generation probabilities. When HLA alleles, especially DR and DQ, strongly co-occurred, TCR associations were difficult to assign to individual alleles. Because HLA typing was unavailable for some donors at each locus, only the typed subset was used in association tests. The presence/absence analyses assumed that sequencing depth was roughly uniform across donors, and that assumption may not be true. A later analysis found that TCR association rates varied across HLA loci, with DRB1 alleles showing the most associated TCRs and HLA-C alleles the fewest. In vitro tests confirmed that a few of the cytomegalovirus-associated TCR beta chains recognize cytomegalovirus antigens. V-gene and J-gene trimming of TCR beta chains was associated with a missense DCLRE1C variant in a later genetic analysis, and the association was replicated in an independent cohort. In a later analysis, 16,951 TCR beta sequences were associated with specific HLA alleles at a false discovery rate of 0.05. According to a later analysis, parvovirus B19, influenza, CMV and Epstein-Barr virus appeared linked to several top co-occurrence clusters. In a later genetic analysis, fewer N-insertions in productive TCRs were reported among donors in an Asian-associated ancestry cluster than the 666-donor mean. Most TCR sequences were seen in very few donors, while some public TCRs were found in many individuals. In an earlier analysis of over 550 of the donors, most TCR beta V segments were observed in productive rearrangements about 90% or about 30% of the time, broadly matching IMGT annotations.

The sequence was collected from a human donor in good health. Sequenced sample: PBMCs. The chain is made from TRBV4-1 and TRBJ1-1; confidence is insufficient to name the D gene. The CDR3 protein sequence reads: CASSQERQVWTEAFF. The nucleotide sequence reads TGCGCCAGCAGCCAAGAGCGTCAGGTCTGGACTGAAGCTTTCTTT.